The following is a T cell receptor beta chain sequence with its context. Antigen unknown. PCR involved 60 Vbeta and 13 Jbeta primers. The data were produced by immunoSEQ multiplex PCR, yet TCRdb's version contains in-frame clones alone and is incomplete. This sample has approximately 190,000 clones, with about 77% found just once. The CDR3 is 16 residues long. The sample belongs to a study of cytomegalovirus exposure and HLA in healthy donors. Study-wide points: Some V segments could not be told apart, so they were left out, TRBV6-2 and TRBV6-3 among them. Later analysis indicated greater clonal expansion among HLA-associated TCR beta chains than among equally common other chains.

The chain combines TRBV21-1 with TRBJ1-2. TRBV21-1 is annotated as a pseudogene. This TCR derives from a young woman in good health and CMV-seropositive. Sequencing was done on a sample of PBMCs. The DNA for the CDR3 is TGTGCCAGCAGCAAAGAGGGAGGACACCAAGTCGGTGGCTACACCTTC. This translates into CASSKEGGHQVGGYTF.